The next 6 T cell receptor beta chains were all read from a single sample in a study of blood T cell repertoires in COVID-19. Profiling relied on immunoSEQ multiplex PCR, and the TCRdb table lists in-frame clones only, not all of them. The repertoire has hundreds of thousands of clones, around nine tenths of them found once; the top ten carry roughly 1.4%. Specimen: PBMCs or T cells enriched from blood (not recorded which). All receptors come from a woman younger than 30 who had been exposed to COVID-19.

This chain connects TRBV10-3 to TRBJ2-1; D unclear. The CDR3 runs to 16 residues. From germline, CDR1 is ENHRY and CDR2 SYGVKD. Trimming left V 0 bases short and J 0 bases short, with 9 bases between. Here the CDR3 DNA reads TGTGCCATCAGTGAGTCTTCCCTCAGCTCCTACAATGAGCAGTTCTTC. It yields the protein CAISESSLSSYNEQFF.

V usage is TRBV14 and J usage is TRBJ2-7, with a tentative D call TRBD1 (5 bases). The CDR3 has 13 amino acids. V lost 1 base, J lost 1 base, and 5 bases lay in between. Germline V lookup: CDR1 SGHDN, CDR2 FVKESK. CDR3 in amino acids: CASSQGQSYEQYF. In DNA form, the CDR3 reads TGTGCCAGCAGCCAAGGACAGTCCTACGAGCAGTACTTC.

CDR3 DNA: TGTGCCAGCAGTCAGTTCGCGGGATCCGGCTACGAGCAGTACTTC. It specifies CASSQFAGSGYEQYF. The chain has TRBV25-1 and TRBJ2-7; possibly TRBD2 for D (6 bases). Germline loops: CDR1 MGHDK, CDR2 SYGVNS. This CDR3 is 15 amino acids long. Trimming left V 5 bases short and J 3 bases short, with 17 bases between.

V usage is TRBV7-8 and J usage is TRBJ1-5; tentatively, D is TRBD1 (5 bases). The CDR3 spans 17 residues. V was trimmed by 2 bases and J by 2 bases, leaving 16 bases between them. Germline V gene data show CDR1 as SGHVS and CDR2 as FQNEAQ. CDR3 nucleotides: TGTGCCAGCAGCTTACGAGCGGGGGGGGGTCGCAATCAGCCCCAGCATTTT. It encodes CASSLRAGGGRNQPQHF.

This sequence joins TRBV10-2 and TRBJ2-2; D gene ambiguous. Germline values: CDR1 WSHSY, CDR2 SAAADI. This CDR3 is built from 15 residues. Trimming stripped 8 bases from V and 6 bases from J, with 19 bases between. The CDR3 loop is CASEDGVRLAGELFF. CDR3 sequence (DNA): TGCGCCAGCGAGGATGGTGTTAGATTGGCCGGGGAGCTGTTTTTT.

This clone was recorded once. The V gene is TRBV5-1, the J gene TRBJ1-3; the D gene is possibly TRBD1 (5 bases). The germline CDR1 and CDR2 sequences are SGHRS and YFSETQ. This CDR3 comprises 18 residues. Trimming stripped 0 bases from V and 2 bases from J, with 18 bases between. CDR3 protein: CASSLANSGKSAGNTIYF. The CDR3 region has the DNA TGCGCCAGCAGCTTGGCCAATTCAGGGAAAAGCGCTGGAAACACCATATATTTT.